Below, one T cell receptor beta chain is given with its context. Original processing methods: Reference gene primer amplification in the assay estimated nucleated cell counts. Data came from immunoSEQ multiplex PCR; TCRdb stores just in-frame clones and leaves some out. The V and J calls and clone size are taken from that table; D and trimming were inferred from the DNA. The table lists a few hundred thousand clones, approximately 79% of them singletons. The sample is drawn from a study of blood T cell repertoires in COVID-19. The germline gives CDR1 MNHEY, CDR2 SMNVEV (reference sequence). The CDR3 totals 13 residues. V gave up 1 base and J gave up 0 bases, with 4 bases separating them.

Sequenced input: peripheral blood. This receptor was obtained from a human donor in a cohort sampled during active COVID-19. V gene TRBV27 combines with J gene TRBJ2-7; D call uncertain. DNA of the CDR3: TGTGCCAGCAGTTTATTCAGCTCCTACGAGCAGTACTTC. Translating it yields CASSLFSSYEQYF.